The sequence of this T cell receptor beta chain was determined in a study of T cell repertoires in cytomegalovirus infection. Study background: CMV epitopes in the study were HLA-C-restricted (recently identified) and HLA-B-restricted (well studied).

As to this clonotype: Antigen unknown.

From the reads, TCRdb called clonotypes with MiXCR, one entry per CDR3 protein. The sample gives 75,000 to 95,000 distinct CDR3 sequences, about half of which show up once; over 90% is in the top ten. General study findings and limits: The study identified carriers of CMV plus the relevant HLA from cumulative public TCR beta family frequency. There were HLA-C-restricted CMV-specific TCR beta clonotypes dominating the ex vivo response.

This material consisted of CD8+ T cells from cultured PBMCs, taken from culture after CMV antigen stimulation. The source of this sequence is a human donor in good health (CMV status not recorded). Some clones in this sample may be carry-over from other donors' samples.

Written as DNA, the CDR3 is TGTGCCTGGAGGCCCTCCGGGACATTGAACACTGAAGCTTTCTTT. It yields the protein CAWRPSGTLNTEAFF. The chain employs TRBV30 and TRBJ1-1; D is perhaps TRBD1 (6 bases). The V end lost 3 bases, the J end lost 0 bases, and 14 bases lay between the germline ends. The CDR3 contains 15 residues. Germline assignment: CDR1 GTSNPN and CDR2 SVGIG (reference sequence).